Presented here are 20 T cell receptor beta chains from one specimen sequenced in a study of spatial heterogeneity in lung cancer. Study-level points and caveats: Mutation tallies in tumors tracked expanded intratumoral alpha and beta TCR counts.

Time point noted: sample taken at primary tumor resection. Their specific antigens are unknown. TCRdb ran MiXCR on the 5' RACE reads and lists one entry per CDR3 protein. The table has more than 10,000 distinct CDR3 sequences, 4.5% to 6.5% seen once; the top ten hold 36%. The source was lung tumor tissue, collected at surgery. The receptor source for this set is a male donor with early-stage non-small cell lung cancer.

The table lists this clonotype with many counts. This chain links TRBV5-1 with TRBJ2-6; D not certain. Germline lookup yields CDR1 SGHRS and CDR2 YFSETQ. Trimming stripped 0 bases from V and 1 base from J, with 14 bases between. CDR3 length: 18 amino acids. DNA of the CDR3: TGCGCCAGCAGCTTGGGGCAGGCCACTCGGTCTGGGGCCAACGTCCTGACTTTC. As protein: CASSLGQATRSGANVLTF.

This clonotype was counted many times. This chain joins TRBV24-1 and TRBJ2-2; TRBD2 aligns across 14 bases. Losses at the gene ends were 7 bases for V and 4 bases for J; bases not matched to a gene: 7. The V gene's germline CDR1 is KGHDR and CDR2 SFDVKD. The CDR3 contains 17 residues. CDR3 in DNA: TGTGCCACCAGCGGGACTAGCGGGAGAGGGAGCACCGGGGAGCTGTTTTTT. Protein sequence: CATSGTSGRGSTGELFF.

This clonotype was counted at least ten times. The genes are TRBV27 and TRBJ2-1; the match to TRBD2 covers 7 bases. The CDR3 is 16 amino acids. CDR1 MNHEY and CDR2 SMNVEV come from the germline V gene (reference sequence). With V trimmed by 0 bases and J by 3 bases, 5 bases remained unmatched. CDR3 DNA: TGTGCCAGCAGTTTATCATACGGGGGGTTCTACAATGAGCAGTTCTTC. Residues: CASSLSYGGFYNEQFF.

At least ten counts were recorded for this clonotype. The genes are TRBV7-8 and TRBJ2-1; TRBD2 aligns across 16 bases. The germline gives CDR1 SGHVS, CDR2 FQNEAQ. This CDR3 spans 15 amino acids. J was trimmed by 10 bases and V by 8 bases; bases with no gene match: 8. CDR3 sequence: CASSPGTSGGVEQFF. DNA of the CDR3: TGTGCCAGCTCACCCGGGACTAGCGGGGGGGTGGAGCAGTTCTTC.

This clonotype has ten or more counts. The rearrangement joins TRBV6-5 to TRBJ2-7, with TRBD2 matching 7 bases. Germline CDR1 and CDR2: MNHEY and SVGAGI. The CDR3 runs 15 residues. The V gene end was trimmed by 8 bases and the J gene end by 2 bases; junction bases not matched to a gene: 12. The CDR3 is CASVPSGGTPYEQYF. The DNA of the CDR3 is TGTGCCAGCGTCCCTAGCGGCGGCACCCCCTACGAGCAGTACTTC.

At least ten counts were recorded for this clonotype. The chain joins TRBV7-9 to TRBJ2-2; TRBD1 matches at 7 bases. The CDR3 runs to 16 residues. Trimming removed 5 bases from V and 0 bases from J; junction bases left unmatched: 6. The V gene's germline CDR1 is SEHNR and CDR2 FQNEAQ (reference sequence). The CDR3 loop reads CASSPGQDSNTGELFF. The CDR3 DNA follows: TGTGCCAGCAGCCCAGGACAGGATTCGAACACCGGGGAGCTGTTTTTT.

The sample holds many counts of this clonotype. This rearrangement joins TRBV30 to TRBJ1-1; D possibly corresponds to TRBD1 (6 bases). There are 13 residues in the CDR3. Per the germline V gene, CDR1 is GTSNPN and CDR2 is SVGIG (reference sequence). V was pared by 1 base and J by 1 base, with 7 bases between. This CDR3 is CAWSDRANTEAFF. The CDR3 bases are TGTGCCTGGAGTGACAGGGCGAACACTGAAGCTTTCTTT.

This sequence joins TRBV3-1 and TRBJ2-3, with 14 nucleotides matching TRBD2. The germline V gene has CDR1 LGHDT and CDR2 YNNKEL (reference sequence). The CDR3 contains 17 residues. The trim removed 1 base at V and 5 bases at J, leaving 5 bases unmatched. CDR3 in amino acids: CASSQGMGLAGEDTQYF. The CDR3 nucleotides read TGTGCCAGCAGCCAAGGAATGGGACTAGCGGGGGAAGATACGCAGTATTTT.

The chain recombines TRBV3-1 with TRBJ2-3, with D possibly TRBD1 on 5 matching bases. Germline V CDR1 and CDR2: LGHDT, YNNKEL (reference sequence). Trimming took 4 bases from V and 5 from J, leaving 7 bases between them. The CDR3 is 12 residues long. CDR3 region: CASSPTEDTQYF. As DNA, the CDR3 is TGTGCCAGCAGCCCGACAGAAGATACGCAGTATTTT.

In its sample, this clonotype was seen many times. The CDR3, as DNA: TGCAGTGCTCGCCCGGGACTCTCCTACGAGCAGTACTTC. Encoded protein: CSARPGLSYEQYF. The chain joins TRBV20-1 to TRBJ2-7; tentatively, D is TRBD2 (6 bases). The germline V gene encodes CDR1 DFQATT and CDR2 SNEGSKA (reference sequence). CDR3 length: 13 residues. The V end was cut by 5 bases, the J end by 0 bases, with 11 bases between.

Many counts were recorded for this clonotype. The rearrangement links TRBV5-5 to TRBJ1-6; possible D gene TRBD1, 5 bases. CDR1 is SGHKS, CDR2 YYEKEE, per germline (reference sequence). The CDR3 sequence is 15 residues long. V was pared by 4 bases and J by 10 bases, with 18 bases between. This chain's CDR3 is CASSLGWGNDSPLHF. DNA of the CDR3: TGTGCCAGCAGCCTTGGATGGGGGAACGACTCACCCCTCCACTTT.

The chain has TRBV11-2 and TRBJ2-4, with 8 bases identical to TRBD1. CDR3 length: 14 amino acids. Losses at the gene ends were 9 bases for V and 1 base for J; bases not matched to a gene: 5. The germline gives CDR1 SGHAT, CDR2 FQNNGV. CDR3 bases: TGTGCCAGTCAGGGGGCAGGGGCCAAAAACATTCAGTACTTC. Translated: CASQGAGAKNIQYF. The complete variable domain, with remaining parts taken from reference TRBV11-2 and TRBJ2-4, reads EAGVAQSPRYKIIEKRQSVAFWCNPISGHATLYWYQQILGQGPKLLIQFQNNGVVDDSQLPKDRFSAERLKGVDSTLKIQPAKLEDSAVYLCASQGAGAKNIQYFGAGTRLSVL.

This clonotype was seen ten or more times. The CDR3 nucleotides are TGTGCCACCGGGACTAGCGGGGATTACGAGCAGTACTTC. Translation: CATGTSGDYEQYF. The chain has TRBV10-3 and TRBJ2-7, with 13 bases matching TRBD2. The CDR3 totals 13 residues. Unmatched junction bases numbered 4, after V lost 10 bases and J lost 4 bases. Per germline, CDR1 ENHRY and CDR2 SYGVKD.

This clonotype was recorded many times. The chain combines TRBV4-3 with TRBJ1-1; TRBD1 is a possible D gene (6 bases). The CDR3 is 18 residues long. Germline V gene lookup returns CDR1 LGHNA and CDR2 YSLEER. Trimming cost V 0 bases and J 1 base, with 18 bases left between them. CDR3 DNA sequence: TGCGCCAGCAGCCAAGATAACAGGGCGAGATTTAGGAACACTGAAGCTTTCTTT. Translating it yields CASSQDNRARFRNTEAFF.

This clonotype has at least ten counts. The CDR3 is CASSQGPRGGEQYF. CDR3 nucleotides: TGTGCCAGCAGCCAAGGACCGCGAGGAGGCGAGCAGTACTTC. The chain joins TRBV11-1 to TRBJ2-7; TRBD2 is a possible D gene (5 bases). Between the trimmed V and J ends, which lost 5 bases and 6 bases, there was a span of 17 bases. This CDR3 has 14 amino acids. Per the germline V gene, CDR1 is SGHAT and CDR2 is FQDESV (reference sequence).

The chain uses TRBV6-2 or TRBV6-3 and TRBJ2-5, with D unresolved. V was pared by 10 bases and J by 0 bases, with 12 bases between. CDR3 length equals 13 residues. Looked up from germline, CDR1 is MNHEY and CDR2 is SVGEGT. The DNA for the CDR3 is TGTGCCATATCAATGAAGTACCAAGAGACCCAGTACTTC. This encodes CAISMKYQETQYF.

This clonotype was seen only a few times. This rearrangement joins TRBV6-1 to TRBJ2-7; D possibly corresponds to TRBD2 (6 bases). The length of the CDR3 is 14 residues. Germline-derived CDR1 and CDR2 are MNHNS and SASEGT. The V and J ends lost 3 bases and 2 bases respectively, with 11 bases between them. For the CDR3, the DNA is TGTGCCAGCAGTGACACCGGGGGTCCCTACGAGCAGTACGTC. It translates to CASSDTGGPYEQYV.

This clonotype came up many times. CDR3 coding DNA: TGTGCCAGCAGCAAGACTAGCGGGAGGACCGGGGAGCTGTTTTTT. As protein: CASSKTSGRTGELFF. This chain joins TRBV6-2 or TRBV6-3 and TRBJ2-2; 13 bases map to TRBD2. The CDR3 runs to 15 residues. The germline V gene encodes CDR1 MNHEY and CDR2 SVGEGT. Trimming at V came to 6 bases and at J to 5 bases, leaving 3 bases not matched to a gene.

This clonotype came up many times. This rearrangement joins TRBV7-2 to TRBJ1-4, with TRBD1 matching over 9 bases. CDR3 size: 14 residues. With V trimmed by 5 bases and J by 7 bases, 5 bases remained unmatched. CDR1 is SGHTA and CDR2 is FQGNSA in the germline V gene. DNA for the CDR3: TGTGCCAGCAGCCTACAGGGGGCGAGTGAAAAACTGTTTTTT. Translating gives CASSLQGASEKLFF.

This clonotype came up many times. This likely comes from a read error, as the CDR3 has no conserved phenylalanine or tryptophan at its end. The V call is TRBV27, the J call TRBJ1-6, with D possibly matching TRBD1 (5 bases). The CDR3 length is 12 residues. V was trimmed by 3 bases and J by 11 bases, leaving 8 bases between them. Per germline, CDR1 MNHEY and CDR2 SMNVEV (reference sequence). The CDR3 protein is CASSLQGAPLHC. DNA for the CDR3: TGTGCCAGCAGTTTGCAGGGTGCACCCCTCCACTGT.